The 10 T cell receptor beta chains below come from one sample, sequenced in a study of identical twins. TCRdb fed the 5' RACE reads into MiXCR, producing one record per CDR3 protein. Of about 280,000 distinct CDR3 sequences listed, under 9.5% are singletons. These data also formed part of another study, on yellow fever vaccine responses in identical twins.

Sequenced material: memory (CD45RO+) T cells sorted from blood. These receptors came from a young woman in good health.

This clonotype appeared many times. The chain joins TRBV11-1 to TRBJ2-1, with 12 bases lining up with TRBD2. J gave up 0 bases and V 3 bases, and 9 bases lay outside the gene matches. Germline CDR1 is SGHAT and CDR2 is FQDESV (reference sequence). This CDR3 spans 19 amino acids. CDR3 loop: CASSFASGRAPGSYNEQFF. CDR3 in DNA: TGTGCCAGCAGCTTCGCTAGCGGGAGGGCCCCCGGCTCCTACAATGAGCAGTTCTTC. Variable domain in full (rest from reference TRBV11-1 and TRBJ2-1): EAEVAQSPRYKITEKSQAVAFWCDPISGHATLYWYRQILGQGPELLVQFQDESVVDDSQLPKDRFSAERLKGVDSTLKIQPAELGDSAMYLCASSFASGRAPGSYNEQFFGPGTRLTVL.

This chain links TRBV14 with TRBJ2-2; 14 nucleotides agree with TRBD2. V shed 0 bases and J 5 bases; nucleotides not matched to a gene: 5. CDR3 length: 18 residues. The germline gives CDR1 SGHDN, CDR2 FVKESK. CDR3 DNA: TGTGCCAGCAGCCAAGAGGGGACTAGCGGGAGATATACCGGGGAGCTGTTTTTT. Encoded protein: CASSQEGTSGRYTGELFF.

In its sample, this clonotype was seen many times. This chain connects TRBV20-1 to TRBJ2-2; 9 bases fit TRBD1. Germline V gene data show CDR1 as DFQATT and CDR2 as SNEGSKA (reference sequence). The CDR3 runs 15 residues. After removal of 6 bases from V and 0 bases from J, the junction contained 5 bases not matched to a gene. In DNA, the CDR3 is TGCAGTGCGGGAACAGGGGGCTCGAACACCGGGGAGCTGTTTTTT. It codes for CSAGTGGSNTGELFF.

This clonotype was observed a handful of times. The rearrangement uses TRBV7-2 and TRBJ2-5, with TRBD1 identical over 7 bases. The germline V gene has CDR1 SGHTA and CDR2 FQGNSA. The junction had 6 bases not matched to a gene; V was cut back by 7 bases and J by 4 bases. The CDR3 spans 13 residues. CDR3 region: CASKPGGLETQYF. The DNA for the CDR3 is TGTGCCAGCAAACCAGGGGGTCTAGAGACCCAGTACTTC.

This clonotype was seen many times. This sequence joins TRBV24-1 and TRBJ2-3; D might be TRBD2 (6 bases). The CDR3 extends over 16 amino acids. Trimming stripped 4 bases from V and 0 bases from J, with 13 bases between. Germline-derived CDR1 and CDR2 are KGHDR and SFDVKD. This chain's CDR3 is CATSDQTSPSTDTQYF. The CDR3 region has the DNA TGTGCCACCAGTGACCAGACTAGTCCTAGCACAGATACGCAGTATTTT.

This clonotype was detected a few times. The chain couples TRBV19 to TRBJ2-1; TRBD2 agrees at 9 bases. CDR3 length: 18 residues. Germline lookup yields CDR1 LNHDA and CDR2 SQIVND (reference sequence). Unmatched junction bases numbered 17, after V lost 7 bases and J lost 4 bases. The CDR3 spells CASTRSGSGGQNYNEQFF. The CDR3 nucleotides read TGTGCCAGTACCCGTTCGGGTAGCGGGGGACAAAATTACAATGAGCAGTTCTTC.

This chain uses TRBV3-1 with TRBJ1-1, with unresolved D. Germline lookup yields CDR1 LGHDT and CDR2 YNNKEL (reference sequence). This CDR3 is 13 amino acids long. Trimming cost V 1 base and J 10 bases, with 13 bases left between them. The CDR3: CASSQGRLGTAFF. The CDR3 DNA reads as TGTGCCAGCAGCCAAGGTAGGCTCGGAACAGCTTTCTTT.

This clonotype was observed at least ten times. The chain has TRBV2 and TRBJ2-1; possible D gene TRBD2, 7 bases. V lost 4 bases and J lost 13, with 20 bases in between. This CDR3 is built from 14 residues. Germline CDR1 SNHLY, CDR2 FYNNEI. The CDR3 nucleotides read TGTGCCAGCAGTGTTTACCAAAGGGGGGGGCCCCAGTTCTTC. This gives the protein CASSVYQRGGPQFF.

This clonotype turned up a few times. This chain links TRBV11-3 with TRBJ2-3; a weak D match, TRBD2 (6 bases). V was shortened by 5 bases and J by 2 bases, with 11 bases between the two germline ends. The germline V gene encodes CDR1 SGHNT and CDR2 YENEEA. CDR3 size: 14 residues. The CDR3 DNA reads TGTGCCAGCAGCACGACTAGGTTCACAGATACGCAGTATTTT. Protein product: CASSTTRFTDTQYF.

This clonotype was counted ten times or more. The chain recombines TRBV4-1 with TRBJ2-7; the match to TRBD1 covers 9 bases. Germline values: CDR1 MGHRA, CDR2 YSYEKL. The V segment lost 4 bases and the J segment 4 bases; nucleotides outside the gene matches: 5. The CDR3 runs to 14 residues. CDR3: CASSLPGQGYEQYF. As DNA, the CDR3 is TGCGCCAGCAGCCTCCCGGGACAGGGTTACGAGCAGTACTTC.